The 6 T cell receptor beta chains given below trace back to one sample, sequenced in a study of identical twins (TCRdb year 2016). The method was 5' RACE. Instrument used: Illumina HiSeq 2000. TCRdb cleaned the public reads at Q25 with fastp, built clones with MiXCR and kept in-frame beta chains. Identical CDR3 protein sequences are pooled into one entry, listed with their most common genes and DNA. In all, the sample holds nearly 650,000 distinct CDR3 sequences, and under 8.5% of those were seen once. 1.5% to 2% of the sample goes to the ten largest clones. These data also formed part of another study, on yellow fever vaccine responses in identical twins.

The specimen was PBMCs. These receptor sequences come from a woman younger than 35 in good health.

This clonotype was counted at least ten times. The gene calls are TRBV29-1 and TRBJ2-1; 10 bases are a match to TRBD1. The V and J ends lost 4 bases and 6 bases, in that order; junction bases with no gene match: 0. CDR1 SQVTM and CDR2 ANQGSEA come from the germline V gene. The CDR3 contains 12 residues. The CDR3 protein is CSVGQGANEQFF. The CDR3 region has the DNA TGCAGCGTTGGACAGGGGGCCAATGAGCAGTTCTTC.

The chain combines TRBV21-1 with TRBJ2-1; TRBD2, the D gene given by the table, was not confirmed from the DNA. TRBV21-1 corresponds to a pseudogene. This CDR3 is built from 15 residues. The CDR3 loop reads CASSSCLAAYNEQFF. The DNA for the CDR3 is TGTGCCAGCAGCTCTTGCTTAGCGGCCTACAATGAGCAGTTCTTC.

The V gene is TRBV28, the J gene TRBJ1-2; no definite D call. Germline-derived CDR1 and CDR2 are MDHEN and SYDVKM. V lost 1 base and J 8 bases, leaving 11 bases between the germline ends. The CDR3 has 13 amino acids. The CDR3 protein is CASSLSGNKGYTF. CDR3 bases: TGTGCCAGCAGTTTATCGGGTAATAAGGGCTACACCTTC.

The chain combines TRBV29-1 with TRBJ2-3, with 11 bases aligning to TRBD2. Germline trimming cut 6 bases from V and 0 bases from J; bases unmatched to any gene: 5. This CDR3 is built from 15 residues. In germline, CDR1 is SQVTM, CDR2 ANQGSEA. This CDR3 is CSVATSGGSTDTQYF. CDR3 in DNA: TGCAGCGTAGCAACTAGCGGGGGAAGCACAGATACGCAGTATTTT.

Only a few counts were recorded for this clonotype. J is TRBJ2-7 and V is TRBV4-2; possibly TRBD2 for D (5 bases). The ends were cut back, 0 bases at V and 4 bases at J, with 13 bases in the middle. The CDR3 is made up of 15 amino acids. Germline loops: CDR1 LGHNA, CDR2 YNFKEQ. The CDR3 sequence is CASSQDPSSSYEQYF. In DNA form, the CDR3 reads TGTGCCAGCAGCCAAGACCCTAGCAGCTCGTACGAGCAGTACTTC.

This clonotype was counted a few times. This chain connects TRBV4-1 to TRBJ1-5, with D possibly matching TRBD1 (5 bases). Per the germline V gene, CDR1 is MGHRA and CDR2 is YSYEKL. V shed 0 bases and J shed 8 bases, with 14 bases lying between them. This CDR3 has 15 residues. CDR3 DNA sequence: TGCGCCAGCAGCCAAGAGGGGCTCATCATGGAGCCCCAGCATTTT. Translated, it gives CASSQEGLIMEPQHF.